This T cell receptor (beta chain) was documented in a study of memory CD4+ T cells and cytomegalovirus serostatus. A note on this clone: Its target is unknown.

Notes on the study in general: Each of 67 CMV-associated TCRbeta sequences occurred in one to five individuals.

Single viable CD3+CD4+CD8-CD45RO+ cells were sorted as the memory CD4+ T cells. Assay: immunoSEQ multiplex PCR; the TCRdb copy retains only in-frame clones and omits some. The sample records tens of thousands of clones, about 73% being singletons. The CDR3 totals 12 residues. The V and J ends lost 7 bases and 14 bases respectively, with 20 bases between them. Germline lookup yields CDR1 SNHLY and CDR2 FYNNEI. The chain recombines TRBV2 with TRBJ1-1, with TRBD1 as a possible D gene (5 bases). What was sequenced was memory CD4+ T cells from blood. This TCR came from an adult in good health and CMV-seronegative. The CDR3 region is CASNHQGQEGFF. The DNA for the CDR3 is TGTGCCAGCAATCACCAGGGCCAGGAGGGCTTCTTT. Full variable domain (missing parts from reference TRBV2 and TRBJ1-1): EPEVTQTPSHQVTQMGQEVILRCVPISNHLYFYWYRQILGQKVEFLVSFYNNEISEKSEIFDDQFSVERPDGSNFTLKIRSTKLEDSAMYFCASNHQGQEGFFGQGTRLTVV.